Listed below are T cell receptor beta chains from one sample, sequenced in a study of cytomegalovirus exposure and HLA in healthy donors. The data were produced by immunoSEQ multiplex PCR, yet TCRdb's version contains in-frame clones alone and is incomplete. The sample contains 140,000 to 150,000 clones, approximately 73% of which appear only once. The sequenced sample was PBMCs. Source of these receptors: a woman aged 18 to 35 in good health and CMV-seronegative. Both conserved end residues are part of each CDR3. A D gene is named only where the DNA matches it firmly. The size entry is marked missing in some rows and otherwise reads once, few, many or a size class.

clone_size,j_call,v_call,d_call,cdr3_nt,cdr3_aa
NA,TRBJ2-3,TRBV5-4,NA,TGTGCCAGCAGCTCCCGAGGAACAGATACGCAGTATTTT,CASSSRGTDTQYF
NA,TRBJ1-1,TRBV2,TRBD1,TGTGCCAGCGTAACGACAGGGTCGAACACTGAAGCTTTCTTT,CASVTTGSNTEAFF
few,TRBJ1-1,TRBV11-2,NA,TGTGCCAGCAGCCGCCTCCGGGGGTCGAGCTCTAAATTTGGCCCCGAAGCTTTCTTT,CASSRLRGSSSKFGPEAFF
NA,TRBJ2-7,TRBV29-1,TRBD1,TGCAGCGTTGAAGGGGACAGAAATTACGAGCAGTACTTC,CSVEGDRNYEQYF
few,TRBJ1-2,TRBV7-9,TRBD1,TGTGCCAGCAGCCTCGGACAGGTTGGAGAGCACTATGGCTACACCTTC,CASSLGQVGEHYGYTF
once,TRBJ2-1,TRBV16,TRBD1,TGTGCCAGCAGCCAAAGACAGGGCAATGAGCAGTTCTTC,CASSQRQGNEQFF
NA,TRBJ1-4,TRBV11-2,TRBD1,TGTGCCAGCAGCTCGAGACAGGGCAATGAAAAACTGTTTTTT,CASSSRQGNEKLFF
NA,TRBJ1-4,TRBV30,TRBD1,TGTGCCTGGAGCTCGGGACAGATTAATGAAAAACTGTTTTTT,CAWSSGQINEKLFF
NA,TRBJ1-6,TRBV4-1,NA,TGCGCCAGCAGCCAAAAGGAAGCGGCTTGGGATAATTCACCCCTCCACTTT,CASSQKEAAWDNSPLHF
NA,TRBJ2-1,TRBV7-3,NA,TGTGCCAGCAGCTCCCCTCTAGGTGAGCAGTTCTTC,CASSSPLGEQFF
few,TRBJ2-5,TRBV13,NA,TGTGCCAGCAGTCCCACTGGGTGGGGGGTAGAGACCCAGTACTTC,CASSPTGWGVETQYF
NA,TRBJ2-2,TRBV19,NA,TGTGCCAGTAGTATTTTCAGGGTCGGAATGACCGGGGAGCTGTTTTTT,CASSIFRVGMTGELFF
NA,TRBJ2-3,TRBV18,TRBD2,TGTGCCAGCTCAGGACTAGCGGGAGGCTCTGATACGCAGTATTTT,CASSGLAGGSDTQYF
NA,TRBJ1-6,TRBV7-2,NA,TGTGCCAGCAGCTTTCTTCCGGGACACGAAAATTCACCCCTCCACTTT,CASSFLPGHENSPLHF
few,TRBJ1-5,TRBV19,NA,TGTGCCAGTAGGGCACCGGGGGGTGGCAATCAGCCCCAGCATTTT,CASRAPGGGNQPQHF
NA,TRBJ1-2,TRBV9,TRBD1,TGTGCCAGCAGCGTAGAGGGGGCCCCGAGCTATGGCTACACCTTC,CASSVEGAPSYGYTF
NA,TRBJ2-7,TRBV7-6,NA,TGTGCCAGCAGCTCCCTGGGCCGCTCCTACGAGCAGTACTTC,CASSSLGRSYEQYF
NA,TRBJ1-5,TRBV6-5,TRBD1,TGTGCCAGCAGTTTGACAGGGTACAGTCAGCCCCAGCATTTT,CASSLTGYSQPQHF
NA,TRBJ2-3,TRBV5-1,TRBD2,TGCGCCAGCAGCAAATTAGCGGGAGCGGCAGATACGCAGTATTTT,CASSKLAGAADTQYF
once,TRBJ1-1,TRBV18,NA,TGTGCCAGCTCACTAAATTACCGGGAGGCGAGGGGTCCGAACACTGAAGCTTTCTTT,CASSLNYREARGPNTEAFF
NA,TRBJ2-5,TRBV6-5,NA,TGTGCCAGCAGCCTCCTAGGGACCCAGTACTTC,CASSLLGTQYF
NA,TRBJ1-5,TRBV6-6,TRBD1,TGTGCCAGCAGAGGACAGGGAGAGTACAATCAGCCCCAGCATTTT,CASRGQGEYNQPQHF
NA,TRBJ2-3,TRBV5-4,NA,TGTGCCAGCAGCTTGGGCGGTCAGGGTGGGGCAGATACGCAGTATTTT,CASSLGGQGGADTQYF
few,TRBJ2-5,TRBV28,TRBD1,TGTGCCAGCAGTTTTACAGGGGGTCACCCTGGGGAGACCCAGTACTTC,CASSFTGGHPGETQYF
NA,TRBJ1-2,TRBV19,NA,TGTGCCAGTAAGCGAGGCAGCTACTATGGCTACACCTTC,CASKRGSYYGYTF
NA,TRBJ2-1,TRBV5-1,TRBD1,TGCGCCAGCAGCTCCCCCATGGGACAGACTGACAATGAGCAGTTCTTC,CASSSPMGQTDNEQFF
NA,TRBJ1-5,TRBV7-8,NA,TGTGCCAGCAGCTTAGGTTTTGCGGCGGCGGGCGGGAATCAGCCCCAGCATTTT,CASSLGFAAAGGNQPQHF
NA,TRBJ1-2,TRBV4-3,NA,TGCGCCAGCAGCCAAAATACAGGGTTCTATGGCTACACCTTC,CASSQNTGFYGYTF
NA,TRBJ2-1,TRBV12-5,NA,TGTGCTAGTGGTTTGGTACTAGGGGGAGGGACACCTCATGAGCAGTTCTTC,CASGLVLGGGTPHEQFF
few,TRBJ2-7,TRBV28,NA,TGTGCCAGCAGTTTCCCGGACGGTCCCTCCCGTGGGGGGGCGACCTCCTACGAGCAGTACTTC,CASSFPDGPSRGGATSYEQYF
NA,TRBJ2-3,TRBV7-9,NA,TGTGCCAGGCCACTCGGCGGGGGACATCCTAGCACAGATACGCAGTATTTT,CARPLGGGHPSTDTQYF
NA,TRBJ2-2,TRBV28,TRBD2,TGTGCCAGCAGACCAGCGGGGGCCGAGGCCGGGGAGCTGTTTTTT,CASRPAGAEAGELFF
NA,TRBJ2-5,TRBV7-2,NA,TGTGCCAGCAGCCGAATCCGACAGGTACAAGAGACCCAGTACTTC,CASSRIRQVQETQYF
few,TRBJ2-3,TRBV27,NA,TGTGCCAGCAGTTTATCGAGAGTCGATACGCAGTATTTT,CASSLSRVDTQYF
few,TRBJ2-3,TRBV6-5,TRBD2,TGTGCCAGCAGTTACTTGGGGGGGTCCACAGATACGCAGTATTTT,CASSYLGGSTDTQYF
NA,TRBJ2-7,TRBV18,NA,TGTGCCAGCTCACCGAGGTACGAGCAGTACTTC,CASSPRYEQYF
NA,TRBJ1-5,TRBV7-2,NA,TGTGCCAGCAGCTTAGAAGGGACACAAAATCAGCCCCAGCATTTT,CASSLEGTQNQPQHF
few,TRBJ2-3,TRBV9,TRBD2,TGTGCCAGCAGCGAAAGCGGGAGGGCCCAAGATACGCAGTATTTT,CASSESGRAQDTQYF
NA,TRBJ2-3,TRBV18,TRBD1,TGTGCCATCGCATCCCGGACAGGGCTCACAGATACGCAGTATTTT,CAIASRTGLTDTQYF
NA,TRBJ2-5,TRBV5-1,TRBD2,TGCGCCAGCAGCTTGGAACTAGCGGGGGTCGGGGAGACCCAGTACTTC,CASSLELAGVGETQYF
once,TRBJ1-1,TRBV9,NA,TGTGCCAGCAGCGTAGGGGAGGACCCCCGATTGGCTGAAGCTTTCTTT,CASSVGEDPRLAEAFF
few,TRBJ2-2,TRBV7-2,TRBD2,TGTGCCAGCAGTTCTCTACAGCGGGAAAGGACCGGGGAGCTGTTTTTT,CASSSLQRERTGELFF
once,TRBJ2-5,TRBV5-1,NA,TGCGCCAGCAGCCGGTACCAAGAGACCCAGTACTTC,CASSRYQETQYF
NA,TRBJ2-3,TRBV4-1,NA,TGCGCCAGCAGGGACAGACTGGGAGATACGCAGTATTTT,CASRDRLGDTQYF
NA,TRBJ1-6,TRBV6-5,TRBD1,TGTGCCAGCAGTTACGAACAGGGGCTAAATAATTCACCCCTCCACTTT,CASSYEQGLNNSPLHF
NA,TRBJ2-7,TRBV5-4,NA,TGTGCCAGCAGCTTGCAGGTAACGAACGAGCAGTACTTC,CASSLQVTNEQYF
NA,TRBJ1-2,TRBV19,NA,TGTGCCAGTAGTATAGAACGGGAAAACTATGGCTACACCTTC,CASSIERENYGYTF